This T cell receptor beta chain is from a study of blood T cell repertoires in COVID-19 (dated by TCRdb to the early 2020s). About the investigation overall: Collaborator samples came from the United States, Italy and Spain and covered acute and convalescent phases of COVID-19. The material from the prospective study consisted of cDNA or gDNA derived from T cells, B-cell-depleted T cells, or PBMCs. Deeply sampled blood TCRbeta repertoires from subjects exposed to, actively infected with, or recovered from COVID-19 were included in the dataset. A de-identified subject ID, COVID-19 status, age in years and sex were almost always included in the sample metadata. The repertoires were released in a freely available public database meant as a resource for research on the immune response to SARS-CoV-2. Samples came from the ongoing ImmuneRACE study (first 160 participants) plus 1,254 subjects from 6 global collaborators. Where available, HLA class I and class II types were taken from metadata supplied by the sample provider and were not determined by assay-based typing.

With respect to this clone: Its antigen target is currently unknown. Base quality data are lacking; no much larger clone is found one base away.

General conclusions and limits of the study: How much clinical and demographic metadata was included differed by source and by participant, and the metadata was provided uncurated.

The immunoSEQ Assay, a bias-controlled multiplex PCR, was used to amplify TCRbeta CDR3 regions from genomic DNA. The paper's data handling went like this. Within the assay, amplification of reference gene primers was used to estimate how many nucleated cells each sample contained. To quantify the absolute abundance of each unique TCRbeta CDR3 rearrangement, sequence reads were collapsed and filtered. For each sample, productive Simpson clonality was calculated as the square root of Simpson's diversity index across productive rearrangements. TCRdb took over this immuneACCESS table, retaining in-frame rearrangements with V and J assigned. Such tables are incomplete; in checked studies, under half of the missing clones stem from an unresolved V gene, and the remainder is unexplained. Clonal size and the V and J genes are those of that table, whereas D and trimming came from the DNA. Recorded for this sample are about 280,000 clones; roughly 89% of them occurred a single time. The ten most abundant clones make up about 1.7% of the sample.

Participants in the prospective study were aged about 18 to 95 years, lived in approximately 26 United States geographic areas, and enrolled through a virtual design. To assign participants to cohorts, the prospective study relied on clinical history that participants themselves reported in a screening survey and a study questionnaire. Mobile phlebotomists in the prospective study collected whole blood, serum and a nasopharyngeal or oropharyngeal swab from every participant. Additional blood draws and questionnaires over an approximately 2-month period could optionally be provided by prospective study participants. Before DNA extraction, blood samples from the prospective study were shipped at room temperature or frozen. Its CDR3 holds 15 amino acids, cysteine through phenylalanine. CDR3 DNA only is kept here, 45 bases in frame from base 1. The junction shows trimming of 5 bases on V and 1 base on J, plus 14 bases between the germline ends. Reading the germline V gene gives CDR1 SGHAT and CDR2 FQNNGV.

This TCR was recovered from a woman aged 18-30 years with acute COVID-19. The V and J genes are TRBV11-2 and TRBJ2-5; the D region possibly corresponds to TRBD1 (6 bases align). The specimen sequenced was PBMCs or T cells enriched from blood (not recorded which). The DNA sequence reads TGTGCCAGCAGCCCCCACTGGACAGCCCAAGAGACCCAGTACTTC. Translated, it gives CASSPHWTAQETQYF.